Listed below are T cell receptor beta chains from one sample, sequenced in a study of blood T cells in healthy people across ages. TCRdb re-called the 5' RACE reads through MiXCR, storing one row per CDR3 protein. The sample records under 2 million distinct CDR3 sequences, almost 35% being singletons. Sequencing used blood. These receptors came from a woman younger than 45 in good health. Each CDR3 is given with its conserved first and last residue. The D gene is left open where the match is weak. Not all rows give a size; the values are once, few, many and, for expanded clones, a class.

CDR3nt: TGTGCCAGCAGCAAATACCCCATTATTATCTACGAGCAGTACTTC
CDR3aa: CASSKYPIIIYEQYF
len: 15
abundance: few
d_gene: .
j_gene: TRBJ2-7
v_gene: TRBV21-1

CDR3nt: TGTGCCAGCAGTAAAACCGTAGCGGAAATGGCGGATACGCAGTATTTT
CDR3aa: CASSKTVAEMADTQYF
len: 16
abundance: many
d_gene: .
j_gene: TRBJ2-3
v_gene: TRBV27

CDR3nt: TGCAGTGCTAGAGATGGAGGACTCCCAGGGCAAGAGACCCAGTACTTC
CDR3aa: CSARDGGLPGQETQYF
len: 16
abundance: .
d_gene: .
j_gene: TRBJ2-5
v_gene: TRBV20-1

CDR3nt: TGTGCCAGCTCACCAAACGGACTAGCGGGGGACACCTACGAGCAGTACTTC
CDR3aa: CASSPNGLAGDTYEQYF
len: 17
abundance: few
d_gene: TRBD2
j_gene: TRBJ2-7
v_gene: TRBV18

CDR3nt: TGTGCCAGCAGCAAGAAAGGGGATTCCCACCGTTACAATGAGCAGTTCTTC
CDR3aa: CASSKKGDSHRYNEQFF
len: 17
abundance: few
d_gene: .
j_gene: TRBJ2-1
v_gene: TRBV21-1

CDR3nt: TGTGCCAGCAGCAAAGGGCCCGGCCAGGGGGCGAATTCACCCCTCCACTTT
CDR3aa: CASSKGPGQGANSPLHF
len: 17
abundance: .
d_gene: .
j_gene: TRBJ1-6
v_gene: TRBV21-1

CDR3nt: TGTGCCAGCAGCCAGGGACTAGCGGGAGTCGGGGAGCAGTACTTC
CDR3aa: CASSQGLAGVGEQYF
len: 15
abundance: many
d_gene: TRBD2
j_gene: TRBJ2-7
v_gene: TRBV7-6

CDR3nt: TGTGCCAGCAGTCCAACTGGGGGGTGGGCTGAAGCTTTCTTT
CDR3aa: CASSPTGGWAEAFF
len: 14
abundance: few
d_gene: .
j_gene: TRBJ1-1
v_gene: TRBV12-3/TRBV12-4

CDR3nt: TGCGCCAGCAGCCGCGGGGACAGGGCTTTTGAGCAGTTCTTC
CDR3aa: CASSRGDRAFEQFF
len: 14
abundance: .
d_gene: TRBD1
j_gene: TRBJ2-1
v_gene: TRBV5-1

CDR3nt: TGTGCCAGCAGTTACTGGGACGTAAACTCTGGGGCCAACGTCCTGACTTTC
CDR3aa: CASSYWDVNSGANVLTF
len: 17
abundance: .
d_gene: .
j_gene: TRBJ2-6
v_gene: TRBV6-6

CDR3nt: TGTGCCAGCAGCCAAGTCGGGGGACGCGGGGACGGCTACACCTTC
CDR3aa: CASSQVGGRGDGYTF
len: 15
abundance: few
d_gene: .
j_gene: TRBJ1-2
v_gene: TRBV3-1

CDR3nt: TGCAGTGCTAGAGATACTGACAGGGGAGGTCAGCCCCAGCATTTT
CDR3aa: CSARDTDRGGQPQHF
len: 15
abundance: .
d_gene: TRBD1
j_gene: TRBJ1-5
v_gene: TRBV20-1

CDR3nt: TGCGCCAGCAGCCAAGAATTCTGGGGGGGCACTGAAGCTTTCTTT
CDR3aa: CASSQEFWGGTEAFF
len: 15
abundance: .
d_gene: .
j_gene: TRBJ1-1
v_gene: TRBV4-1

CDR3nt: TGTGCCAGCAGCCAAGACCTAGGGTTCCCGGGGACTGAAGCTTTCTTT
CDR3aa: CASSQDLGFPGTEAFF
len: 16
abundance: once
d_gene: .
j_gene: TRBJ1-1
v_gene: TRBV16

CDR3nt: TGTGCCAGCAGCCAACAGGGGAGACGGCCCCAGCATTTT
CDR3aa: CASSQQGRRPQHF
len: 13
abundance: few
d_gene: .
j_gene: TRBJ1-5
v_gene: TRBV3-1

CDR3nt: TGTGCCAGGGCTGTGGGGGTCAATGAGCAGTTCTTC
CDR3aa: CARAVGVNEQFF
len: 12
abundance: .
d_gene: .
j_gene: TRBJ2-1
v_gene: TRBV2

CDR3nt: TGCGCCAACACGCCTGGGACCGAAAAATACACTTACCATAGCACAGATACGCAGTATTTT
CDR3aa: CANTPGTEKYTYHSTDTQYF
len: 20
abundance: .
d_gene: .
j_gene: TRBJ2-3
v_gene: TRBV5-1

CDR3nt: TGTGCCAGCAGTTTAAAGTCTAGCAGAATCTCCTACGAGCAGTACTTC
CDR3aa: CASSLKSSRISYEQYF
len: 16
abundance: few
d_gene: .
j_gene: TRBJ2-7
v_gene: TRBV27

CDR3nt: TGTGCCACCAGATATACAGCTTACAATGAAAAACTGTTTTTT
CDR3aa: CATRYTAYNEKLFF
len: 14
abundance: .
d_gene: .
j_gene: TRBJ1-4
v_gene: TRBV15

CDR3nt: TGTGCCAGCTCACCAGGACTAGCGGGGGGCCTCACCTACAATGAGCAGTTCTTC
CDR3aa: CASSPGLAGGLTYNEQFF
len: 18
abundance: .
d_gene: TRBD2
j_gene: TRBJ2-1
v_gene: TRBV18

CDR3nt: TGCGCCAGCAGCCGGGGACAGGGGAGAGAAAAACTGTTTTTT
CDR3aa: CASSRGQGREKLFF
len: 14
abundance: .
d_gene: TRBD1
j_gene: TRBJ1-4
v_gene: TRBV5-1